The 19 T cell receptor beta chains below were found in one sample sequenced in a study of T cells after yellow fever vaccination. TCRdb itself ran the 5' RACE reads through MiXCR, one entry per CDR3 protein. The table includes about 74,000 distinct CDR3 sequences, roughly 6.9% detected once. Material: CD8+ T cells sorted from PBMCs, obtained 5 days after the first yellow fever vaccination. These receptors were obtained from a man aged 18 to 30 who received the YFV17D yellow fever vaccine.

The chain couples TRBV20-1 to TRBJ1-1, with TRBD1 as a possible D gene (5 bases). The V and J ends lost 6 bases and 6 bases respectively, with 29 bases between them. Germline V lookup: CDR1 DFQATT, CDR2 SNEGSKA (reference sequence). The CDR3 loop spans 17 amino acids. The CDR3 DNA reads TGCAGTGCAGGCCCTCGAAGCCGGAACCCAGGGCCACCTGAAGCTTTCTTT. Encoded protein: CSAGPRSRNPGPPEAFF.

The rearrangement joins TRBV19 to TRBJ1-5; weak D call: TRBD1 (6 bases). Trimming took off 3 bases at V and 5 bases at J, with 14 bases between the two ends. The germline CDR1 and CDR2 sequences are LNHDA and SQIVND (reference sequence). This CDR3 contains 15 residues. As DNA, the CDR3 is TGTGCCAGTAGTATGGGAGCAGGGGCCTATCAGCCCCAGCATTTT. It translates to CASSMGAGAYQPQHF.

The chain carries TRBV5-5 and TRBJ2-1; D gene unclear. This CDR3 is built from 14 residues. Trimming shortened V by 2 bases and J by 6 bases, and 12 bases separated the two germline ends. Germline assignment: CDR1 SGHKS and CDR2 YYEKEE (reference sequence). The CDR3 sequence: CASSFRTVGNEQFF. CDR3 coding DNA: TGTGCCAGCAGCTTTCGGACGGTCGGCAATGAGCAGTTCTTC.

This clonotype occurred a few times. V and J are TRBV7-9 and TRBJ2-7, with a tentative D call TRBD2 (5 bases). Germline CDR1 is SEHNR and CDR2 is FQNEAQ (reference sequence). The V end was cut by 6 bases, the J end by 2 bases, with 11 bases between. This CDR3 spans 13 amino acids. This CDR3 is CASRLGSTYEQYF. CDR3 DNA sequence: TGTGCCAGCAGACTAGGGTCTACCTACGAGCAGTACTTC.

The table lists this clonotype with many counts. CDR3 sequence (DNA): TGTGCCAGCAGCTTAGGGGACTATGGCTACACCTTC. Residues: CASSLGDYGYTF. The chain employs TRBV7-9 and TRBJ1-2; D is ambiguous. Trimming removed 1 base at V and 3 bases at J, with 3 bases between. Germline CDR1 is SEHNR and CDR2 is FQNEAQ (reference sequence). The CDR3 totals 12 residues.

This clonotype was seen a few times. The chain uses TRBV6-1 and TRBJ1-5; 7 nucleotides agree with TRBD1. The CDR3 has 14 residues. The trim removed 6 bases at V and 5 bases at J, leaving 7 bases unmatched. Germline lookup yields CDR1 MNHNS and CDR2 SASEGT. The CDR3 loop reads CASSQGVGDQPQHF. CDR3 sequence (DNA): TGTGCCAGCAGCCAGGGGGTGGGGGATCAGCCCCAGCATTTT.

The chain combines TRBV20-1 with TRBJ2-7; possibly TRBD1 for D (5 bases). The germline V and J ends were trimmed by 0 bases and 0 bases, with 12 bases remaining between them. Germline CDR1 is DFQATT and CDR2 is SNEGSKA (reference sequence). The CDR3 has 15 amino acids. The CDR3 reads CSAREAGPSSYEQYF. DNA for the CDR3: TGCAGTGCTAGAGAGGCAGGGCCGAGCTCCTACGAGCAGTACTTC.

The V call is TRBV1, the J call TRBJ2-1. TRBV1 is noted as a pseudogene. This CDR3 comprises 12 residues. DNA for the CDR3: TGCACCAGCAGCCAAATCGTCGAGGCGCAGTTCTTC. This sequence encodes CTSSQIVEAQFF.

This clonotype was seen ten or more times. The rearrangement joins TRBV7-9 to TRBJ2-2, with 8 bases fitting TRBD1. The V gene end was trimmed by 6 bases and the J gene end by 3 bases; junction bases not matched to a gene: 6. The CDR3 extends over 15 amino acids. Looked up from germline, CDR1 is SEHNR and CDR2 is FQNEAQ (reference sequence). CDR3 region: CASSSGGSDTGELFF. The CDR3 DNA sequence: TGTGCCAGCAGTTCAGGGGGCTCGGACACCGGGGAGCTGTTTTTT.

This clonotype was observed a few times. The V and J genes are TRBV7-9 and TRBJ2-1; maybe TRBD2 (5 bases). With 1 base removed from V and 2 bases from J, the gap between germline ends came to 12 bases. This CDR3 contains 16 residues. The germline V gene has CDR1 SEHNR and CDR2 FQNEAQ (reference sequence). CDR3 in amino acids: CASSLGGEPTYNEQFF. The CDR3 DNA reads as TGTGCCAGCAGCTTAGGGGGAGAGCCTACCTACAATGAGCAGTTCTTC.

About this clonotype: Just one base apart from a much larger clone, this may be a read error. The CDR3 DNA is TGCAGCGTTGAAGACGGCAGGGGGCAACTGGAGACCCAGTACTTC. It is translated as CSVEDGRGQLETQYF. The rearrangement links TRBV29-1 to TRBJ2-5; 8 bases are shared with TRBD1. Losses at the gene ends were 0 bases for V and 5 bases for J; bases not matched to a gene: 8. From germline, CDR1 is SQVTM and CDR2 ANQGSEA. This CDR3 is 15 amino acids long.

This clonotype was picked up many times. The chain joins TRBV7-9 to TRBJ2-3, with D perhaps TRBD2 (5 bases). There are 16 residues in the CDR3. Deletions cut 2 bases from V and 6 bases from J, with 18 bases between. Germline values: CDR1 SEHNR, CDR2 FQNEAQ (reference sequence). CDR3 bases: TGTGCCAGCAGCTTACCCCACTTCCCCCCGGGGGATACGCAGTATTTT. Protein sequence: CASSLPHFPPGDTQYF.

The chain links TRBV6-5 to TRBJ2-5, with 7 bases fitting TRBD1. CDR3 length equals 17 residues. The V gene end was trimmed by 2 bases and the J gene end by 0 bases; junction bases not matched to a gene: 9. Germline V gene lookup returns CDR1 MNHEY and CDR2 SVGAGI. The CDR3 here is CASSYLGEGADQETQYF. The CDR3 DNA sequence: TGTGCCAGCAGTTACCTCGGCGAGGGGGCTGACCAAGAGACCCAGTACTTC.

This clonotype was observed a few times. The chain couples TRBV27 to TRBJ2-7; TRBD1 matches 9 bases. There are 14 residues in the CDR3. The germline V gene has CDR1 MNHEY and CDR2 SMNVEV (reference sequence). V shed 5 bases and J 6 bases; nucleotides not matched to a gene: 8. The CDR3 nucleotides read TGTGCCAGCAGTGCCTCCGGGACAGGGCTCGAGCAGTACGTC. This translates into CASSASGTGLEQYV.

This clonotype was counted a few times. The gene calls are TRBV12-3 or TRBV12-4 and TRBJ1-2, with D unclear. Trimming left V 4 bases short and J 7 bases short, with 22 bases between. This CDR3 is 16 amino acids long. The CDR3 loop is CASSSSWEGFPGGYTF. CDR3 sequence (DNA): TGTGCCAGCAGTTCGTCCTGGGAGGGCTTCCCTGGTGGCTACACCTTC.

Comments on this clonotype: One junction end disagrees with the germline gene, perhaps due to a read error. The V call is TRBV5-1, the J call TRBJ1-1, with a possible D match to TRBD1 (6 bases). Germline CDR1 is SGHRS and CDR2 is YFSETQ. The CDR3 totals 14 residues. This chain's CDR3 is CASRPWTENTEAFF. The CDR3 DNA reads as TGCGCCAGCAGACCCTGGACAGAGAACACTGAAGCCTTCTTT.

This clonotype showed up just a few times. The chain links TRBV10-3 to TRBJ1-5; TRBD1 matches at 9 bases. Per the germline V gene, CDR1 is ENHRY and CDR2 is SYGVKD. Losses at the gene ends were 0 bases for V and 4 bases for J; bases not matched to a gene: 7. This CDR3 is 17 amino acids long. The CDR3 DNA follows: TGTGCCATCAGTGAGTCGGAGGACAGGGGATGGAATCAGCCCCAGCATTTT. Translating gives CAISESEDRGWNQPQHF.

There are a few counts of this clonotype. The chain has TRBV30 and TRBJ2-1; D might be TRBD1 (6 bases). The length of the CDR3 is 11 residues. Trimming removed 3 bases at V and 10 bases at J, with 10 bases between. Germline V gene data show CDR1 as GTSNPN and CDR2 as SVGIG (reference sequence). The CDR3 here is CAWRMGTEQFF. The CDR3, as DNA: TGTGCCTGGAGGATGGGGACAGAGCAGTTCTTC.

The rearrangement uses TRBV10-3 and TRBJ2-3; TRBD2 matches 11 bases. In germline, CDR1 is ENHRY, CDR2 SYGVKD. The ends lost 5 bases at V and 5 bases at J; junction bases unmatched: 18. This CDR3 is 19 amino acids long. CDR3 sequence reads: CAISLSHYSGGAREDTQYF. Here the CDR3 DNA reads TGTGCCATCAGTTTATCCCACTATAGCGGGGGGGCTCGTGAAGATACGCAGTATTTT.